This is a list of T cell receptor beta chains from one sample in a study of cytomegalovirus exposure and HLA in healthy donors. Only in-frame clones appear in the TCRdb table, and some are missing; sequencing was by immunoSEQ multiplex PCR. The table includes some 220,000 clones, approximately 82% detected once. The sample comprised PBMCs. The receptor source for this set is a woman in her 40s in good health and CMV-seronegative. Each CDR3 is given with its conserved first and last residue. A D gene is named only where the DNA matches it firmly. Clone size is shown for a subset of rows, as once, few, many or a class of expanded clone.

J gene | D gene | V gene | clone size | CDR3 protein | CDR3 DNA
TRBJ2-5 | . | TRBV9 | . | CASSVTGRVAETQYF | TGTGCCAGCAGCGTTACAGGTCGGGTTGCAGAGACCCAGTACTTC
TRBJ2-3 | TRBD2 | TRBV28 | . | CASSFGGGADTQYF | TGTGCCAGCAGTTTCGGCGGGGGGGCCGATACGCAGTATTTT
TRBJ2-3 | . | TRBV6-1 | . | CASSDLRQGGKDTQYF | TGTGCCAGCAGTGACCTCCGACAGGGAGGAAAAGATACGCAGTATTTT
TRBJ2-1 | . | TRBV29-1 | . | CSGAADHRVHNEQFF | TGCAGCGGTGCCGCAGATCACAGGGTCCACAATGAGCAGTTCTTC
TRBJ2-1 | TRBD1 | TRBV5-1 | . | CASSLFEGANEQFF | TGCGCCAGCAGCTTGTTCGAGGGGGCGAATGAGCAGTTCTTC
TRBJ1-2 | . | TRBV6-6 | . | CASSNGHGYGYTF | TGTGCCAGCAGTAACGGACACGGCTATGGCTACACCTTC
TRBJ1-2 | TRBD1 | TRBV7-9 | . | CASSPRTGGNYGYTF | TGTGCCAGCAGTCCCCGGACAGGGGGAAACTATGGCTACACCTTC
TRBJ2-3 | . | TRBV7-9 | . | CASSWVRSSTDTQYF | TGTGCCAGCAGCTGGGTCAGGTCCAGCACAGATACGCAGTATTTT
TRBJ1-5 | . | TRBV30 | . | CAWSPHSNQPQHF | TGTGCCTGGAGCCCCCATAGCAATCAGCCCCAGCATTTT
TRBJ2-3 | TRBD2 | TRBV7-6 | once | CASSPRAGLAGSTDTQYF | TGTGCCAGCAGCCCCAGGGCTGGACTAGCGGGGAGCACAGATACGCAGTATTTT
TRBJ1-2 | . | TRBV4-3 | . | CASSQGSQGVSTF | TGCGCCAGCAGCCAAGGTAGTCAGGGTGTATCCACCTTC
TRBJ2-3 | . | TRBV5-1 | . | CASSLGVDRGTQYF | TGCGCCAGCAGCTTGGGTGTAGACCGAGGTACGCAGTATTTT
TRBJ1-2 | TRBD1 | TRBV15 | . | CATRRDRGGFGGYTF | TGTGCCACCAGAAGGGACAGGGGAGGGTTCGGGGGCTACACCTTC
TRBJ2-3 | TRBD2 | TRBV5-1 | few | CASSFSGPSTDTQYF | TGCGCCAGCAGCTTTAGCGGGCCTAGCACAGATACGCAGTATTTT
TRBJ2-2 | . | TRBV6-5 | . | CASSYSVGHGELFF | TGTGCCAGCAGTTACTCGGTTGGCCACGGGGAGCTGTTTTTT
TRBJ1-4 | . | TRBV18 | . | CASSPGGTNEKLFF | TGTGCCAGCTCACCGGGGGGAACTAATGAAAAACTGTTTTTT
TRBJ2-2 | TRBD1 | TRBV7-8 | . | CASSSPTGGASTGELFF | TGTGCCAGCAGCTCCCCCACAGGGGGCGCCAGCACCGGGGAGCTGTTTTTT
TRBJ1-2 | TRBD1 | TRBV6-1 | . | CASSAGTGDYNYGYTF | TGTGCCAGCAGTGCCGGGACAGGCGACTATAACTATGGCTACACCTTC